This T cell receptor beta chain was recorded in a study of identical twins. A universal primer site arose from template switching, and cDNA bore unique molecular identifiers. MiXCR was run by TCRdb on the 5' RACE reads, yielding one entry per CDR3 protein. The sample has around 250,000 distinct CDR3 sequences; roughly 13% are singletons. This CDR3 has 16 residues. V was clipped by 6 bases and J by 6 bases; unmatched bases: 11. Germline lookup yields CDR1 SGDLS and CDR2 YYNGEE. These data were also reused for a study on yellow fever vaccine responses in identical twins. That report notes: Vaccine-induced T cell responses in twins were reportedly observed to appear partly convergent, partly personalized.

This clonotype was obtained from a woman under 30 in good health. The chain employs TRBV9 and TRBJ2-3; TRBD2 aligns across 12 bases. Sequencing input: memory (CD45RO+) T cells sorted from blood. The CDR3 here is CASTDLAGGPADTQYF. The CDR3 coding sequence is TGTGCCAGCACCGACCTAGCGGGGGGGCCAGCCGATACGCAGTATTTT. Full variable domain (remainder filled in from reference TRBV9 and TRBJ2-3): DSGVTQTPKHLITATGQRVTLRCSPRSGDLSVYWYQQSLDQGLQFLIQYYNGEERAKGNILERFSAQQFPDLHSELNLSSLELGDSALYFCASTDLAGGPADTQYFGPGTRLTVL.